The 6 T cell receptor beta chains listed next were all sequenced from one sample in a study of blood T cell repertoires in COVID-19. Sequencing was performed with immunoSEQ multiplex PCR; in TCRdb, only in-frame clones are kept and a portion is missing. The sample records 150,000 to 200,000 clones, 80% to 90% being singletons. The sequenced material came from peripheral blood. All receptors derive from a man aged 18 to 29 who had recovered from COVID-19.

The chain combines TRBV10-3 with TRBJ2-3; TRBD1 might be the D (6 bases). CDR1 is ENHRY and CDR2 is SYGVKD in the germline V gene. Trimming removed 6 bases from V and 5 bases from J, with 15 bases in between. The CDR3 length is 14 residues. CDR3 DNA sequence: TGTGCCATCAGCCAAACAGGGTTGGGAGATACGCAGTATTTT. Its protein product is CAISQTGLGDTQYF.

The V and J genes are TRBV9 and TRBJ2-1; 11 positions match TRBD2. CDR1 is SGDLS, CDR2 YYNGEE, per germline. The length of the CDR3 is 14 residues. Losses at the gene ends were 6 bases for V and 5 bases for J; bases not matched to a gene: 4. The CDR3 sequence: CASTLGLADNEQFF. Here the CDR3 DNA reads TGTGCCAGCACCCTGGGACTAGCGGACAATGAGCAGTTCTTC.

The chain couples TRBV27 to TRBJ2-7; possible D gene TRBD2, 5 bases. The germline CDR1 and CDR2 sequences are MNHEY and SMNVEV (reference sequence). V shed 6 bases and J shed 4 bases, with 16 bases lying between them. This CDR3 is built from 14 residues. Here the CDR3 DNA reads TGTGCCAGCAGCAGCGGACGGCCTGGTTACGAGCAGTACTTC. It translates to CASSSGRPGYEQYF.

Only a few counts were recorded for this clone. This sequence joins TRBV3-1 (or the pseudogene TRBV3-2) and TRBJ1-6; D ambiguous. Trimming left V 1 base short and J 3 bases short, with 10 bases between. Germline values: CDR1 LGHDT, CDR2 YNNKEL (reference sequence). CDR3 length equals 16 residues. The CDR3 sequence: CASSQVQVDYNSPLHF. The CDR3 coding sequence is TGTGCCAGCAGCCAAGTCCAGGTTGACTATAATTCACCCCTCCACTTT.

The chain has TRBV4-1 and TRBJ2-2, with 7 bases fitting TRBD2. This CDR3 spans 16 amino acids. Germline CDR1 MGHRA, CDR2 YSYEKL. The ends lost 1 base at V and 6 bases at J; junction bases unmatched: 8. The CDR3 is CASSQGTRGSAGELFF. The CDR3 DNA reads TGCGCCAGCAGCCAAGGGACTAGGGGCTCCGCCGGGGAGCTGTTTTTT.

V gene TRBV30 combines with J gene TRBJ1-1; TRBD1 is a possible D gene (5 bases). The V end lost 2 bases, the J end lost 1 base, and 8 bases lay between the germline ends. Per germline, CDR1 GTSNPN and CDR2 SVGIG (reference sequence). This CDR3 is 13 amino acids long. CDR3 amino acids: CAWSPGGNTEAFF. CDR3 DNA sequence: TGTGCCTGGAGTCCCGGGGGGAACACTGAAGCTTTCTTT. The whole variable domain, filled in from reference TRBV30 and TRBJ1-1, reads SQTIHQWPATLVQPVGSPLSLECTVEGTSNPNLYWYRQAAGRGLQLLFYSVGIGQISSEVPQNLSASRPQDRQFILSSKKLLLSDSGFYLCAWSPGGNTEAFFGQGTRLTVV.